These T cell receptor beta chains were read from a single sample in a study of Ad26.COV2.S vaccination and SARS-CoV-2 variants. Profiling relied on immunoSEQ multiplex PCR, and the TCRdb table lists in-frame clones only, not all of them. This table has around 300,000 clones, roughly 90% appearing once. Sample: peripheral blood, taken in a trial of Ad26.COV2.S vaccine versus placebo. The receptor source for this set is a person between 18 and 65 years old who received the Ad26.COV2.S COVID-19 vaccine or a placebo. The CDR3 runs from the conserved cysteine through the conserved F or W. D genes are given only for firm matches. Clone size is given for some rows only: seen once, a few or many times, or a class if the clone is expanded.

V gene	clone size	J gene	D gene	CDR3 protein	CDR3 DNA
TRBV28	NA	TRBJ1-1	NA	CASRLGANTEAFF	TGTGCCAGCAGACTCGGGGCGAACACTGAAGCTTTCTTT
TRBV6-5	once	TRBJ1-5	NA	CASLRQEYSNQPQHF	TGTGCCAGCCTTCGACAGGAGTATAGCAATCAGCCCCAGCATTTT
TRBV4-1	NA	TRBJ2-2	TRBD2	CASSHDPGLAGDPNTGELFF	TGCGCCAGCAGCCACGACCCGGGACTAGCGGGAGACCCGAACACCGGGGAGCTGTTTTTT
TRBV28	NA	TRBJ2-7	NA	CASSSGTGLYEQYF	TGTGCCAGCAGTTCGGGGACGGGCCTCTACGAGCAGTACTTC
TRBV4-2	NA	TRBJ2-2	NA	CASSQEVRWGSTGELFF	TGTGCCAGCAGCCAAGAGGTCAGGTGGGGGAGCACCGGGGAGCTGTTTTTT
TRBV18	NA	TRBJ2-2	NA	CASSPKGGVNTNTGELFF	TGTGCCAGCTCACCCAAAGGGGGTGTGAATACGAACACCGGGGAGCTGTTTTTT
TRBV6-5	few	TRBJ2-7	NA	CASRYRSSYEQYF	TGTGCCAGCAGATACAGGAGCTCCTACGAGCAGTACTTC
TRBV19	NA	TRBJ2-2	TRBD2	CAVNGGRAIGELFF	TGTGCCGTCAACGGCGGGAGGGCCATCGGGGAGCTGTTTTTT
TRBV6-1	NA	TRBJ1-5	NA	CASSESVQPQHF	TGTGCCAGCAGTGAAAGTGTTCAGCCCCAGCATTTT
TRBV2	NA	TRBJ2-1	NA	CASTRPNNEQFF	TGTGCCAGCACCAGACCCAACAATGAGCAGTTCTTC
TRBV5-4	NA	TRBJ1-2	TRBD1	CASSQGQTLSYGYTF	TGTGCCAGCAGCCAGGGACAGACCCTTTCCTATGGCTACACCTTC
TRBV5-6	NA	TRBJ1-6	TRBD1	CASSWDRTNSPLHF	TGTGCCAGCAGCTGGGACAGAACCAATTCACCCCTCCACTTT
TRBV2	NA	TRBJ1-5	NA	CASRTGPATQPQHF	TGTGCCAGCAGGACGGGACCGGCAACTCAGCCCCAGCATTTT